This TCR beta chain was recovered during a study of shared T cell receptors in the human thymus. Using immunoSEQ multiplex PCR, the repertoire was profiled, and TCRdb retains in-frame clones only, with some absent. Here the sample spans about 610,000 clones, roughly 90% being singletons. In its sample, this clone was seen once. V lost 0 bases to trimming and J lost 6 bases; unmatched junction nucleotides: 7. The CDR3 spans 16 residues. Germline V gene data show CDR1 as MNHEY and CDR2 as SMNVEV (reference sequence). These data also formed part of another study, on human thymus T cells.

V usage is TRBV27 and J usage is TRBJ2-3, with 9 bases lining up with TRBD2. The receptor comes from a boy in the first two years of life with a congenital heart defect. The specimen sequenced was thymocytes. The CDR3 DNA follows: TGTGCCAGCAGTTTATCAGCGGGAGGTCCCTCGGATACGCAGTATTTT. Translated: CASSLSAGGPSDTQYF.